A selection of T cell receptor beta chains follows, all from one sample in a study of blood T cell repertoires in COVID-19. The protocol was immunoSEQ multiplex PCR, while the TCRdb copy is restricted to in-frame clones and leaves out a portion. The sample lists some 160,000 clones, roughly 80% seen once, with approximately 8.6% in the top ten. The sequenced sample was peripheral blood. These receptors originate from a middle-aged man with active or convalescent COVID-19. The CDR3 runs from the conserved cysteine through the conserved F or W. The order of the fields is clone size, V gene, J gene, D gene, CDR3 DNA, CDR3 protein. The D gene is left open where the match is weak. The listing skips clone size in some rows; elsewhere it reads once, few, many or a size class.

clone_size: .; v_call: TRBV5-6; j_call: TRBJ1-2; d_call: .; cdr3_nt: TGTGCCAGCAGCTTGGACGGAGGGGACCTCTATGGCTACACCTTC; cdr3_aa: CASSLDGGDLYGYTF
clone_size: .; v_call: TRBV4-2; j_call: TRBJ2-5; d_call: TRBD2; cdr3_nt: TGTGCCAGCAGCCAAGCCCGGACTAGCGGGAGCGAGGAGACCCAGTACTTC; cdr3_aa: CASSQARTSGSEETQYF
clone_size: .; v_call: TRBV19; j_call: TRBJ2-5; d_call: .; cdr3_nt: TGTGCCAGTAGTATGGGGCAGGCCCCGTACCAAGAGACCCAGTACTTC; cdr3_aa: CASSMGQAPYQETQYF
clone_size: .; v_call: TRBV2; j_call: TRBJ2-5; d_call: .; cdr3_nt: TGTGCCAGCAGTGACCCTGAGACCCAGTACTTC; cdr3_aa: CASSDPETQYF
clone_size: .; v_call: TRBV11-2; j_call: TRBJ2-1; d_call: .; cdr3_nt: TGTGCCAGCAGCTTACTCTTTCACAATGAGCAGTTCTTC; cdr3_aa: CASSLLFHNEQFF
clone_size: .; v_call: TRBV5-8; j_call: TRBJ1-5; d_call: .; cdr3_nt: TGTGCCAGCAGCCCACCGACGTACAGAATCAATCAGCCCCAGCATTTT; cdr3_aa: CASSPPTYRINQPQHF
clone_size: .; v_call: TRBV5-1; j_call: TRBJ2-7; d_call: TRBD2; cdr3_nt: TGCGCCAGCAGCTTGGTAGTGAGCGGGAGCCACGAGCAGTACTTC; cdr3_aa: CASSLVVSGSHEQYF
clone_size: .; v_call: TRBV9; j_call: TRBJ2-3; d_call: .; cdr3_nt: TGTGCCAGCAGCGCCTCCATCTACGAAACAGATACGCAGTATTTT; cdr3_aa: CASSASIYETDTQYF
clone_size: many; v_call: TRBV18; j_call: TRBJ1-5; d_call: TRBD1; cdr3_nt: TGTGCCAGCTCACCCGGACAGGGGAGTAATCAGCCCCAGCATTTT; cdr3_aa: CASSPGQGSNQPQHF
clone_size: .; v_call: TRBV9; j_call: TRBJ1-6; d_call: .; cdr3_nt: TGTGCCAGCAGCGTAGTGGCAGACTCCTATAATTCACCCCTCCACTTT; cdr3_aa: CASSVVADSYNSPLHF
clone_size: once; v_call: TRBV5-4; j_call: TRBJ2-3; d_call: TRBD2; cdr3_nt: TGTGCCAGCAGCTTGGGGCTTGTAGCGGGTCCCACAGATACGCAGTATTTT; cdr3_aa: CASSLGLVAGPTDTQYF
clone_size: .; v_call: TRBV28; j_call: TRBJ1-6; d_call: TRBD1; cdr3_nt: TGTGCCAGCAGACTGGGACAGGCCCTGGGGAATTCACCCCTCCACTTT; cdr3_aa: CASRLGQALGNSPLHF
clone_size: .; v_call: TRBV3-1/TRBV3-2; j_call: TRBJ1-2; d_call: .; cdr3_nt: TGTGCCAGCAGCCCTGGGACACTTCGCTACACCTTC; cdr3_aa: CASSPGTLRYTF
clone_size: .; v_call: TRBV28; j_call: TRBJ2-3; d_call: TRBD2; cdr3_nt: TGTGCCAGCAGACCGCTAGCGGGAGTGGAAGATACGCAGTATTTT; cdr3_aa: CASRPLAGVEDTQYF
clone_size: .; v_call: TRBV27; j_call: TRBJ2-2; d_call: .; cdr3_nt: TGTGCCAGCAGTAAGATCGGTTTCGCGAACACCGGGGAGCTGTTTTTT; cdr3_aa: CASSKIGFANTGELFF
clone_size: .; v_call: TRBV19; j_call: TRBJ1-5; d_call: TRBD1; cdr3_nt: TGTGCCAGTAGTCCTACAGGGGGCAATCAGCCCCAGCATTTT; cdr3_aa: CASSPTGGNQPQHF
clone_size: .; v_call: TRBV7-7; j_call: TRBJ2-7; d_call: .; cdr3_nt: TGTGCCAGCAGCTTATTACAGGGCTACGAGCAGTACTTC; cdr3_aa: CASSLLQGYEQYF
clone_size: .; v_call: TRBV9; j_call: TRBJ2-3; d_call: TRBD2; cdr3_nt: TGTGCCAGCGGCCCGGGACTAGCGGCAGATACGCAGTATTTT; cdr3_aa: CASGPGLAADTQYF
clone_size: once; v_call: TRBV24-1; j_call: TRBJ2-7; d_call: .; cdr3_nt: TGTGCCACCAGTGATGAGCTCAGGGCCGAGCAGTACTTC; cdr3_aa: CATSDELRAEQYF
clone_size: few; v_call: TRBV19; j_call: TRBJ2-1; d_call: TRBD1; cdr3_nt: TGTGCCAGTAACCCGACAGGGGGGCGGTCTTTCTCGCAGTTCTTC; cdr3_aa: CASNPTGGRSFSQFF
clone_size: .; v_call: TRBV6-5; j_call: TRBJ2-1; d_call: TRBD2; cdr3_nt: TGTGCCAGCATCGGACTAGCGGGAGGGGGCGAGCAGTTCTTC; cdr3_aa: CASIGLAGGGEQFF
clone_size: few; v_call: TRBV11-2; j_call: TRBJ2-5; d_call: .; cdr3_nt: TGTGCCAGCAGCTTAGCGGGCGGGGTCCTCGAAACCCAGTACTTC; cdr3_aa: CASSLAGGVLETQYF
clone_size: .; v_call: TRBV7-3; j_call: TRBJ1-6; d_call: TRBD1; cdr3_nt: TGTGCCAGCAGCTTAAGAGGGGACAGACACACTTCACCCCTCCACTTT; cdr3_aa: CASSLRGDRHTSPLHF
clone_size: .; v_call: TRBV7-9; j_call: TRBJ2-7; d_call: TRBD2; cdr3_nt: TGTGCCAGCAGCCCCCGTTGGGAAGCGGGAGGTAACTACGAGCAGTACTTC; cdr3_aa: CASSPRWEAGGNYEQYF
clone_size: .; v_call: TRBV9; j_call: TRBJ1-3; d_call: .; cdr3_nt: TGTGCCAGCAGCTCCCCTCAGGCTACCCGAAACACCATATATTTT; cdr3_aa: CASSSPQATRNTIYF
clone_size: .; v_call: TRBV28; j_call: TRBJ2-7; d_call: TRBD1; cdr3_nt: TGTGCCAGCACCCGGACAGGCCGGTCCTACGAGCAGTACTTC; cdr3_aa: CASTRTGRSYEQYF
clone_size: .; v_call: TRBV10-3; j_call: TRBJ2-1; d_call: TRBD2; cdr3_nt: TGTGCCATCAGTGATATGACTAGCGGGAGCCGAAAGCAGTTCTTC; cdr3_aa: CAISDMTSGSRKQFF
clone_size: .; v_call: TRBV2; j_call: TRBJ2-1; d_call: TRBD2; cdr3_nt: TGTGCCAGTCAAGTCGGGACTAACGACAATGAGCAGTTCTTC; cdr3_aa: CASQVGTNDNEQFF
clone_size: .; v_call: TRBV7-2; j_call: TRBJ2-1; d_call: TRBD2; cdr3_nt: TGTGCCAGCAGCTTAAGGTTTGTGGCTAGCGGGAGCGATGAGCAGTTCTTC; cdr3_aa: CASSLRFVASGSDEQFF
clone_size: .; v_call: TRBV5-1; j_call: TRBJ1-4; d_call: TRBD1; cdr3_nt: TGCGCCAGCAGCGAATCCGGGACAGGGGTTGAAAAACTGTTTTTT; cdr3_aa: CASSESGTGVEKLFF
clone_size: .; v_call: TRBV2; j_call: TRBJ2-1; d_call: TRBD1; cdr3_nt: TGTGCCAGCAGTCTGGACAGGGGGGACAATGAGCAGTTCTTC; cdr3_aa: CASSLDRGDNEQFF
clone_size: .; v_call: TRBV10-3; j_call: TRBJ1-3; d_call: .; cdr3_nt: TGTGCCATCAGCCCTTACTCTGGAAACACCATATATTTT; cdr3_aa: CAISPYSGNTIYF
clone_size: .; v_call: TRBV6-5; j_call: TRBJ1-1; d_call: TRBD1; cdr3_nt: TGTGCCAGCAATTTCGGTGGACAGGCCTCTGAAGCTTTCTTT; cdr3_aa: CASNFGGQASEAFF
clone_size: .; v_call: TRBV7-8; j_call: TRBJ2-1; d_call: TRBD1; cdr3_nt: TGTGCCAGCCGCCGGACAGGGGTAAACAATGAGCAGTTCTTC; cdr3_aa: CASRRTGVNNEQFF
clone_size: .; v_call: TRBV5-4; j_call: TRBJ1-5; d_call: .; cdr3_nt: TGTGCCAGCAGCTTTGGGGGAGGTCAGCCCCAGCATTTT; cdr3_aa: CASSFGGGQPQHF
clone_size: few; v_call: TRBV12-3/TRBV12-4; j_call: TRBJ1-2; d_call: TRBD1; cdr3_nt: TGTGCCAGCAGTCGTGCCAGGGGGAATGGCTACACCTTC; cdr3_aa: CASSRARGNGYTF
clone_size: once; v_call: TRBV6-5; j_call: TRBJ1-1; d_call: .; cdr3_nt: TGTGCCAGCAGCTTAGGGGTACACACTGAAGCTTTCTTT; cdr3_aa: CASSLGVHTEAFF
clone_size: .; v_call: TRBV28; j_call: TRBJ2-7; d_call: TRBD2; cdr3_nt: TGTGCCAGCAGTTCAAGCGGGAGGGGCTACGAGCAGTACTTC; cdr3_aa: CASSSSGRGYEQYF
clone_size: .; v_call: TRBV6-5; j_call: TRBJ2-5; d_call: .; cdr3_nt: TGTGCCAGCAGCGTCCGGGACACCCAAAAGACCCAGTACTTC; cdr3_aa: CASSVRDTQKTQYF
clone_size: .; v_call: TRBV7-2; j_call: TRBJ2-1; d_call: .; cdr3_nt: TGTGCCAGCAGCCCTCCACTAGCCCATGAGCAGTTCTTC; cdr3_aa: CASSPPLAHEQFF
clone_size: .; v_call: TRBV6-4; j_call: TRBJ2-1; d_call: .; cdr3_nt: TGTGCCAGCAGTCCCACTAGGGACAATGAGCAGTTCTTC; cdr3_aa: CASSPTRDNEQFF
clone_size: .; v_call: TRBV5-1; j_call: TRBJ2-3; d_call: TRBD2; cdr3_nt: TGCGCCAGCAGCAGGGGACTAGCGGGAGGGCCTGGGGATACGCAGTATTTT; cdr3_aa: CASSRGLAGGPGDTQYF
clone_size: .; v_call: TRBV14; j_call: TRBJ2-5; d_call: TRBD1; cdr3_nt: TGTGCCAGCAGCCAAGGACAACAGGGGGGTGAGACCCAGTACTTC; cdr3_aa: CASSQGQQGGETQYF
clone_size: .; v_call: TRBV9; j_call: TRBJ1-5; d_call: TRBD1; cdr3_nt: TGTGCCAGCAGCACAGCCGGGACAGGGGGCGAGCCCCAGCATTTT; cdr3_aa: CASSTAGTGGEPQHF
clone_size: .; v_call: TRBV19; j_call: TRBJ2-1; d_call: TRBD2; cdr3_nt: TGTGCCAGTAGTAGGGGAGGGGCGGGAGGTTACAATGAGCAGTTCTTC; cdr3_aa: CASSRGGAGGYNEQFF
clone_size: .; v_call: TRBV13; j_call: TRBJ1-1; d_call: .; cdr3_nt: TGTGCCAGCAGTCGCACAGGGCGAGAAGCTTTCTTT; cdr3_aa: CASSRTGREAFF
clone_size: .; v_call: TRBV5-1; j_call: TRBJ1-2; d_call: TRBD1; cdr3_nt: TGCGCCAGCAGCTCGGACAGGGGATATGGCTACACCTTC; cdr3_aa: CASSSDRGYGYTF
clone_size: .; v_call: TRBV3-1/TRBV3-2; j_call: TRBJ1-3; d_call: .; cdr3_nt: TGTGCCAGCACCGGGGGAAACACCATATATTTT; cdr3_aa: CASTGGNTIYF
clone_size: .; v_call: TRBV19; j_call: TRBJ2-2; d_call: .; cdr3_nt: TGTGCCAGTAGTACTCGACAGTTCCTATCCAACACCGGGGAGCTGTTTTTT; cdr3_aa: CASSTRQFLSNTGELFF
clone_size: few; v_call: TRBV5-4; j_call: TRBJ2-3; d_call: .; cdr3_nt: TGTGCCAGCAGCTTGCAGTTTAGCACAGATACGCAGTATTTT; cdr3_aa: CASSLQFSTDTQYF
clone_size: .; v_call: TRBV6-5; j_call: TRBJ2-5; d_call: TRBD1; cdr3_nt: TGTGCCAGCAGTTACGTCGACAGGGTTCAAGAGACCCAGTACTTC; cdr3_aa: CASSYVDRVQETQYF
clone_size: .; v_call: TRBV9; j_call: TRBJ2-5; d_call: TRBD1; cdr3_nt: TGTGCCAGCAGCATCTCCGACAGGGGAGAGACCCAGTACTTC; cdr3_aa: CASSISDRGETQYF
clone_size: .; v_call: TRBV3-1/TRBV3-2; j_call: TRBJ1-1; d_call: .; cdr3_nt: TGTGCCAGCAGCCGATCGCGTGGAGGGCCCTTGAACACTGAAGCTTTCTTT; cdr3_aa: CASSRSRGGPLNTEAFF
clone_size: .; v_call: TRBV5-1; j_call: TRBJ1-5; d_call: .; cdr3_nt: TGCGCCAGCAGCCCTGGGGCGGGGGAGGTAAGCAATCAGCCCCAGCATTTT; cdr3_aa: CASSPGAGEVSNQPQHF
clone_size: once; v_call: TRBV5-6; j_call: TRBJ2-7; d_call: .; cdr3_nt: TGTGCCAGCGGCAAGCAGGGCTACGAGCAGTACTTC; cdr3_aa: CASGKQGYEQYF